A single sample is the source of the 4 T cell receptor beta chains below, sequenced in a study of blood T cells in healthy people across ages. A second PCR of 7 to 11 cycles used a sample-barcoded 5' primer and a J-beta primer mix. TCRdb analysed the 5' RACE reads with MiXCR anew, one entry per CDR3 protein. This sample has over 1,200,000 distinct CDR3 sequences, with around 59% found just once. The sequencing input was blood. The origin of the receptors is a man younger than 35 in good health.

The chain employs TRBV12-3 or TRBV12-4 and TRBJ2-7; 9 nucleotides match TRBD2. Trimming at V came to 0 bases and at J to 5 bases, leaving 5 bases not matched to a gene. The CDR3 loop spans 15 amino acids. The CDR3: CASSLAAGGPDEQYF. CDR3 DNA: TGTGCCAGCAGTTTAGCTGCGGGAGGGCCGGACGAGCAGTACTTC.

The J gene is TRBJ1-5, the V gene TRBV27; possibly TRBD1 for D (5 bases). This CDR3 is 15 amino acids long. V lost 8 bases and J lost 1, with 15 bases in between. CDR1 MNHEY and CDR2 SMNVEV come from the germline V gene (reference sequence). CDR3 in DNA: TGTGCCAGCGGGAGCCGGGACCCCAGCAATCAGCCCCAGCATTTT. Residues: CASGSRDPSNQPQHF.

This clonotype has only one observation. The chain uses TRBV20-1 and TRBJ1-6; TRBD1 might be the D (6 bases). This CDR3 comprises 16 residues. In germline, CDR1 is DFQATT, CDR2 SNEGSKA (reference sequence). Trimming took off 5 bases at V and 0 bases at J, with 14 bases between the two ends. The CDR3 DNA follows: TGCAGTGCTCCTGGACAGTTGAGCTCCTATAATTCACCCCTCCACTTT. Its translation: CSAPGQLSSYNSPLHF.

The chain joins TRBV20-1 to TRBJ2-5; 8 nucleotides line up with TRBD2. CDR3 length: 14 amino acids. J lost 11 bases, V lost 6 bases, and 17 bases had no gene match. The germline CDR1 and CDR2 sequences are DFQATT and SNEGSKA (reference sequence). This CDR3 reads CSAEPNSGSEGQYF. As DNA, the CDR3 is TGCAGTGCCGAGCCGAACAGCGGGAGTGAAGGGCAGTACTTC.